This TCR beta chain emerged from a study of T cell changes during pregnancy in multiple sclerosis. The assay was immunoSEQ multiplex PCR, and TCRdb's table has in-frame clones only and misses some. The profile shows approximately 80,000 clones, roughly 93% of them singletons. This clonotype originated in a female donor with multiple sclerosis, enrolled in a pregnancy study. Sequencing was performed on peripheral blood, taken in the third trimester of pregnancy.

The CDR3 protein is CASVRGEADTQYF. CDR3 nucleotide sequence: TGTGCCAGCGTCAGAGGGGAGGCAGATACGCAGTATTTT. The chain carries TRBV9 and TRBJ2-3; tentative D call: TRBD2 (6 bases). The germline V and J ends were trimmed by 7 bases and 4 bases, with 13 bases remaining between them. This CDR3 is 13 amino acids long. Germline CDR1 and CDR2: SGDLS and YYNGEE.